The source of this T cell receptor (beta chain) is a study of Graves' ophthalmopathy and Graves' hyperthyroidism. The sequenced template was RNA, covering the TCR beta CDR3 region. Following a first-round RT-PCR that used HTBI primers, a second-round multiplex PCR was carried out. MiXCR, run by TCRdb on the multiplex PCR reads, gives a single entry per CDR3 protein. The sample contains 900,000 to 1,200,000 distinct CDR3 sequences, about 38% of which appear only once. From germline, CDR1 is SEHNR and CDR2 FQNEAQ (reference sequence). V lost 2 bases, J lost 5 bases, and 9 bases lay in between. There are 13 residues in the CDR3. The diagnostic workup employed clinical symptoms, serum thyroxine, TRAb, thyroid ultrasound and orbital computed tomography. Study conclusions and caveats: Among thyroid clonotypes expanded above 0.001 frequency, most also appeared in blood. A model of 13 signatures distinguished ophthalmopathy from stable hyperthyroidism at 85% to 90% sensitivity and nearly 83% specificity. Forecasting of ophthalmopathy progression by the model achieved around 71% sensitivity and approximately 72% specificity.

This clonotype was recorded at least ten times. Its antigen is unidentified. V and J are TRBV7-9 and TRBJ2-5; the D is unclear. This receptor was identified in an adult man with Graves' hyperthyroidism. The specimen was peripheral blood or thyroid tissue (not recorded which). Written as DNA, the CDR3 is TGTGCCAGCAGCTTACGAGCGTTGGAGACCCAGTACTTC. It yields the protein CASSLRALETQYF.